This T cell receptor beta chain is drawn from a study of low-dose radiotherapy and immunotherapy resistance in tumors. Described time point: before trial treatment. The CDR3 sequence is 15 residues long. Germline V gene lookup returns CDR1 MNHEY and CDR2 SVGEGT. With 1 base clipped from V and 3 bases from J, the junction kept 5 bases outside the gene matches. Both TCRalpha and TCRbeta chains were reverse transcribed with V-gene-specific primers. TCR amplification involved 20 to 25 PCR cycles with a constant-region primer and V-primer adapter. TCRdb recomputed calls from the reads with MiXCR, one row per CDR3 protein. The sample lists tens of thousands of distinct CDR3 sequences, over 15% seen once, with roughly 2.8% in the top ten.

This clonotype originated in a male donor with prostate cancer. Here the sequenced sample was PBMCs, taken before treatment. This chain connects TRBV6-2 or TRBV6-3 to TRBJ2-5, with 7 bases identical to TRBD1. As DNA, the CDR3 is TGTGCCAGCAGTTACTTCACAGGGGTGGAAGAGACCCAGTACTTC. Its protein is CASSYFTGVEETQYF.